At least ten counts were recorded for the clone carrying this T cell receptor (beta chain). Germline CDR1 reads GTSNPN; CDR2 reads SVGIG (reference sequence). The CDR3 runs to 13 residues. V was cut by 0 bases and J by 4 bases, with 10 bases left in between. This entry comes from a study of regulatory T cells in long-lasting Graves disease. Sequencing libraries for TCR beta were prepared with iRepertoire HTBI primers and Arm-PCR of CDR3 regions. From the multiplex PCR reads, TCRdb called clonotypes with MiXCR, one entry per CDR3 protein. Seen here are a few hundred thousand distinct CDR3 sequences, roughly a sixth observed once, and the top ten hold 30%. Time point: newly diagnosed GD, antithyroid drugs for less than 3 months. PBMC RNA was the source of the TCR library. It was an endocrinology department in Xi'an, China, that provided the patients. This same sample was also part of a study on T cells in Graves' hyperthyroidism and ophthalmopathy. In that study: HTBI primers drove first-round RT-PCR of the TCR CDR3. Blood samples included most of the expanded thyroid clonotypes exceeding 0.001.

The chain couples TRBV30 to TRBJ2-7; D is ambiguous. The TCR originated in a man aged 35-49 years with Graves disease. Specimen: peripheral blood mononuclear cells (PBMCs), collected at new diagnosis, from a patient treated with antithyroid drugs. DNA of the CDR3: TGTGCCTGGAGTGTACCCGGGTGGTACGAGCAGTACTTC. Residues: CAWSVPGWYEQYF.